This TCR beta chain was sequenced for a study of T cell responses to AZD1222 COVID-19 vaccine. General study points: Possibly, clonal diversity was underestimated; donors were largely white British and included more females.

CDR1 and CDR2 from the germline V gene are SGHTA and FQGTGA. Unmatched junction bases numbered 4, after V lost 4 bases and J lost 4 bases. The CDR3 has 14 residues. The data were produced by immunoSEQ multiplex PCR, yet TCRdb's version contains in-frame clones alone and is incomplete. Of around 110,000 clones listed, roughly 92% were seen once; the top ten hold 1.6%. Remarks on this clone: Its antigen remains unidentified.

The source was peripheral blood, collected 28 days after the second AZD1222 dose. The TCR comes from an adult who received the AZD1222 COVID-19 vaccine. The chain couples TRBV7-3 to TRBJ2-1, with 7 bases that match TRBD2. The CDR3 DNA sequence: TGTGCCAGCAGCTACGGACTAGGGTACAATGAGCAGTTCTTC. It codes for CASSYGLGYNEQFF.